Listed here is a single TCR beta chain. This specimen comes from a study of blood T cell repertoires in COVID-19. Study-level background: Acute and convalescent COVID-19 specimens originated in the United States, Italy and Spain. Sample material is recorded as cDNA or gDNA derived from T cells, B-cell-depleted T cells, or PBMCs.

With 4 bases removed from V and 10 bases from J, the gap between germline ends came to 13 bases. CDR3 length equals 13 residues. Looked up from germline, CDR1 is SGHAT and CDR2 is FQDESV (reference sequence). Original analysis: Estimates of nucleated cell counts were drawn from the amplification of reference gene primers. The table came from immunoSEQ multiplex PCR; TCRdb's copy has only in-frame clones and leaves some out. D and trimming were read from the DNA, whereas the V and J calls and clone size are those reported in that table. In the table there are roughly 250,000 clones, 90% of which are singletons.

This sequence originates from a middle-aged woman with acute or convalescent COVID-19. Sequencing input: peripheral blood. The rearrangement links TRBV11-1 to TRBJ1-4; D might be TRBD1 (5 bases). In DNA, the CDR3 is TGTGCCAGCAGCTCCGGGACTTTCGGAAAACTGTTTTTT. Translation: CASSSGTFGKLFF.